The 30 T cell receptor beta chains below all came from one sample that was sequenced in a study of OX40 agonist ivuxolimab in advanced cancers. This table comes from immunoSEQ multiplex PCR, and its TCRdb copy is limited to in-frame clones, with some not included. Of tens of thousands of clones in the sample, 70% to 90% were seen once. The source material was CD4+ or CD8+ T cells sorted from blood, sampled in a trial of the OX40 agonist ivuxolimab. The receptors come from an adult with an advanced solid tumor such as melanoma, head and neck, liver or kidney cancer.

V is TRBV6-4 and J is TRBJ1-5; 10 bases agree with TRBD1. This CDR3 is 15 amino acids long. Germline assignment: CDR1 MRHNA and CDR2 SNTAGT. J gave up 0 bases and V 9 bases, and 5 bases lay outside the gene matches. The CDR3 protein is CARPGQGFSNQPQHF. CDR3 in DNA: TGTGCCAGGCCGGGACAGGGGTTTAGCAATCAGCCCCAGCATTTT.

The genes are TRBV6-1 and TRBJ2-7; no clear D gene. Per germline, CDR1 MNHNS and CDR2 SASEGT. This CDR3 is 15 amino acids long. Trimming left V 7 bases short and J 4 bases short, with 20 bases between. The CDR3 is CASTHTSGLRYEQYF. The CDR3 DNA is TGTGCCAGCACTCATACAAGTGGGTTAAGGTACGAGCAGTACTTC.

This clone showed up just once. The chain is built from TRBV10-3 and TRBJ1-3; 9 nucleotides match TRBD1. V shed 8 bases, J shed 4 bases, and the junction held 12 bases outside the gene matches. In germline, CDR1 is ENHRY, CDR2 SYGVKD. The CDR3 spans 16 residues. CDR3 sequence: CAISGSGTGSGNTIYF. The CDR3 region has the DNA TGTGCCATCTCCGGGTCCGGGACAGGGTCCGGAAACACCATATATTTT.

Written as DNA, the CDR3 is TGTGCCAGCAGCTTAGATTGGACTAGGGGTGCAGATACGCAGTATTTT. It codes for CASSLDWTRGADTQYF. This chain links TRBV7-2 with TRBJ2-3; 7 bases are a match to TRBD2. The germline V gene encodes CDR1 SGHTA and CDR2 FQGNSA. After removal of 1 base from V and 4 bases from J, the junction contained 8 bases not matched to a gene. There are 16 residues in the CDR3.

Notes on this clone: This sample includes further DNA sequences coding for the same CDR3. The chain has TRBV2 and TRBJ2-7, with D perhaps matching TRBD2 (5 bases). The V gene's germline CDR1 is SNHLY and CDR2 FYNNEI. CDR3 length: 14 residues. V lost 8 bases to trimming and J lost 4 bases, with 18 bases between them. The CDR3 reads CASLRAGKAYEQYF. CDR3 DNA: TGTGCCAGCCTTAGGGCGGGCAAGGCGTACGAGCAGTACTTC.

The rearrangement links TRBV28 to TRBJ2-7; 8 bases are shared with TRBD1. The CDR3 sequence is 20 residues long. Looked up from germline, CDR1 is MDHEN and CDR2 is SYDVKM. V shed 1 base, J shed 3 bases, and the junction held 20 bases outside the gene matches. CDR3 protein: CASSLSWTGLKGPVYYEQYF. The CDR3 coding sequence is TGTGCCAGCAGTTTATCATGGACAGGGTTAAAGGGCCCGGTCTACTACGAGCAGTACTTC.

The chain employs TRBV18 and TRBJ1-3; D unresolved. The CDR3 extends over 14 amino acids. Deletions cut 4 bases from V and 4 bases from J, with 11 bases between. Per germline, CDR1 KGHSH and CDR2 LQKENI. The CDR3 sequence is CASSRSRDGNTIYF. In DNA, the CDR3 is TGTGCCAGCTCACGATCCCGAGACGGAAACACCATATATTTT.

This chain connects TRBV15 to TRBJ2-2; weak D call: TRBD2 (5 bases). Germline V gene data show CDR1 as LNHNV and CDR2 as YYDKDF (reference sequence). The ends were cut back, 0 bases at V and 5 bases at J, with 10 bases in the middle. The CDR3 consists of 15 residues. CDR3 bases: TGTGCCACCAGCAGAGATAAGCGGCTAACCGGGGAGCTGTTTTTT. It is translated as CATSRDKRLTGELFF.

V is TRBV7-2 and J is TRBJ1-1; D is perhaps TRBD1 (5 bases). The CDR3 has 17 amino acids. From germline, CDR1 is SGHTA and CDR2 FQGNSA. The V and J ends lost 1 base and 4 bases respectively, with 19 bases between them. The CDR3 protein is CASSLEGMGLGSTEAFF. The CDR3 DNA follows: TGTGCCAGCAGCTTAGAGGGGATGGGGCTCGGAAGCACTGAAGCTTTCTTT.

V usage is TRBV19 and J usage is TRBJ1-3, with a weak D call TRBD1 (6 bases). CDR1 LNHDA and CDR2 SQIVND come from the germline V gene (reference sequence). CDR3 size: 14 residues. The ends were cut back, 5 bases at V and 1 base at J, with 9 bases in the middle. For the CDR3, the DNA is TGTGCCAGTAGTCGACAGGTTTCTGGAAACACCATATATTTT. Translated, it gives CASSRQVSGNTIYF.

The V gene is TRBV7-9, the J gene TRBJ2-2; no clear D gene. The CDR3 consists of 15 residues. V was cut by 5 bases and J by 1 base, with 11 bases left in between. Germline CDR1 reads SEHNR; CDR2 reads FQNEAQ (reference sequence). The CDR3 spells CASSQRLVNTGELFF. The CDR3 DNA sequence: TGTGCCAGCAGCCAACGTCTCGTGAACACCGGGGAGCTGTTTTTT.

The rearrangement joins TRBV25-1 to TRBJ1-1; weak D call: TRBD1 (6 bases). The CDR3 extends over 17 amino acids. Germline V gene data show CDR1 as MGHDK and CDR2 as SYGVNS. The V gene lost 3 bases and the J gene lost 5 bases, with 22 bases spanning the gap. CDR3 DNA: TGTGCCAGCAGTGATTATCCGGGACACCCTAGGAGGACTGAAGCTTTCTTT. Amino acid sequence: CASSDYPGHPRRTEAFF. The full variable domain, with the rest looked up from reference TRBV25-1 and TRBJ1-1, is EADIYQTPRYLVIGTGKKITLECSQTMGHDKMYWYQQDPGMELHLIHYSYGVNSTEKGDLSSESTVSRIRTEHFPLTLESARPSHTSQYLCASSDYPGHPRRTEAFFGQGTRLTVV.

The genes are TRBV6-1 and TRBJ1-5; D gene uncertain. This CDR3 is 13 amino acids long. The V end lost 6 bases, the J end lost 6 bases, and 12 bases lay between the germline ends. Germline V gene data show CDR1 as MNHNS and CDR2 as SASEGT. The chain's CDR3 is CASRLVQTQPQHF. CDR3 in DNA: TGTGCCAGCAGGTTGGTACAGACTCAGCCCCAGCATTTT.

The V gene is TRBV6-6, the J gene TRBJ2-1, with D possibly matching TRBD2 (5 bases). Germline-derived CDR1 and CDR2 are MNHNY and SVGAGI (reference sequence). CDR3 length equals 16 residues. Trimming pared 2 bases from V and 6 bases from J, leaving 17 bases between. The CDR3: CASSYPPRAGINEQFF. CDR3 sequence (DNA): TGTGCCAGCAGTTACCCGCCGCGGGCGGGTATCAATGAGCAGTTCTTC.

The chain has TRBV11-3 and TRBJ1-1; D uncertain. The CDR3 covers 14 residues. Trimming removed 5 bases at V and 0 bases at J, with 10 bases between. Germline CDR1 is SGHNT and CDR2 is YENEEA. This chain's CDR3 is CASSPGRMNTEAFF. CDR3 in DNA: TGTGCCAGCAGCCCCGGACGGATGAACACTGAAGCTTTCTTT.

The gene calls are TRBV4-2 and TRBJ1-3; D remains ambiguous. The V and J ends lost 2 bases and 2 bases respectively, with 13 bases between them. CDR1 LGHNA and CDR2 YNFKEQ come from the germline V gene. This CDR3 is built from 16 residues. CDR3 region: CASSQPPHRTGNTIYF. The CDR3 coding sequence is TGTGCCAGCAGCCAACCCCCCCACAGAACTGGAAACACCATATATTTT.

This clone has only one observation. V gene TRBV10-2 combines with J gene TRBJ2-4; D is undetermined. The germline CDR1 and CDR2 sequences are WSHSY and SAAADI. The CDR3 totals 14 residues. V was shortened by 0 bases and J by 10 bases, with 13 bases between the two germline ends. CDR3 coding DNA: TGCGCCAGCAGTGAGTCGTTAACCAGGCTGATTCAGTACTTC. Its translation is CASSESLTRLIQYF.

The genes are TRBV28 and TRBJ2-1, with D perhaps matching TRBD2 (7 bases). Trimming cost V 6 bases and J 0 bases, with 27 bases left between them. This CDR3 has 20 residues. CDR1 and CDR2 from the germline V gene are MDHEN and SYDVKM. Here the CDR3 DNA reads TGTGCCAGCAGCCGTTCGGGGGGCAGGGAAGGGGTCGGCTCCTACAATGAGCAGTTCTTC. Its protein product is CASSRSGGREGVGSYNEQFF.

V usage is TRBV6-6 and J usage is TRBJ2-1, with 9 bases fitting TRBD1. V lost 8 bases and J lost 7; bases outside the gene matches: 12. The CDR3 contains 15 residues. Germline V gene lookup returns CDR1 MNHNY and CDR2 SVGAGI (reference sequence). Here the CDR3 reads CASRIDRGVMNEQFF. The CDR3 region has the DNA TGTGCCAGCCGGATCGACAGGGGGGTGATGAATGAGCAGTTCTTC.

The genes are TRBV5-6 and TRBJ2-7, with D hard to call. This CDR3 comprises 17 residues. Germline lookup yields CDR1 SGHDT and CDR2 YYEEEE. V was cut by 0 bases and J by 2 bases, with 18 bases left in between. CDR3 protein: CASSLDYLAATTYEQYF. DNA of the CDR3: TGTGCCAGCAGCTTGGACTATTTGGCAGCCACCACCTACGAGCAGTACTTC.

V is TRBV11-2 and J is TRBJ1-5; D is perhaps TRBD1 (6 bases). From germline, CDR1 is SGHAT and CDR2 FQNNGV. Trimming left V 1 base short and J 11 bases short, with 12 bases between. The CDR3 consists of 13 residues. In DNA form, the CDR3 reads TGTGCCAGCAGCTTAGGTTCGTCAGGGGCCCAGCATTTT. Residues: CASSLGSSGAQHF.

The V gene is TRBV5-6, the J gene TRBJ1-3; D gene unclear. The ends were cut back, 2 bases at V and 0 bases at J, with 15 bases in the middle. This CDR3 is 17 amino acids long. Germline V CDR1 and CDR2: SGHDT, YYEEEE. In DNA form, the CDR3 reads TGTGCCAGCAGCTTTGGCGGAAGGACTCTCTCTGGAAACACCATATATTTT. The encoded protein is CASSFGGRTLSGNTIYF.

The genes are TRBV7-3 and TRBJ2-7; 8 positions match TRBD2. This CDR3 contains 19 residues. The germline V gene encodes CDR1 SGHTA and CDR2 FQGTGA. The J segment lost 6 bases and the V segment lost 1 base, leaving 20 bases of the junction unmatched. The CDR3 here is CASSLRAGGVEAGLREQYF. The CDR3 DNA is TGTGCCAGCAGCTTAAGGGCGGGGGGAGTGGAAGCGGGACTCCGCGAGCAGTACTTC.

This rearrangement joins TRBV19 to TRBJ1-6; D might be TRBD1 (5 bases). Germline CDR1 is LNHDA and CDR2 is SQIVND (reference sequence). V dropped 10 bases and J dropped 4 bases, with 26 bases sitting between them. The CDR3 loop spans 18 amino acids. CDR3 protein: CATGSGQGAPVYNSPLHF. The CDR3, as DNA: TGTGCCACCGGATCGGGGCAGGGCGCCCCAGTGTATAATTCACCCCTCCACTTT.

DNA for the CDR3: TGTGCCAGTACTACGGGAGCGGGAAGCGAGCAGTACTTC. This codes for CASTTGAGSEQYF. This chain uses TRBV19 with TRBJ2-7; 7 bases are a match to TRBD2. The CDR3 runs 13 residues. Germline loops: CDR1 LNHDA, CDR2 SQIVND (reference sequence). Trimming at V came to 7 bases and at J to 6 bases, leaving 9 bases not matched to a gene. The whole variable domain, filled in from reference TRBV19 and TRBJ2-7, reads DGGITQSPKYLFRKEGQNVTLSCEQNLNHDAMYWYRQDPGQGLRLIYYSQIVNDFQKGDIAEGYSVSREKKESFPLTVTSAQKNPTAFYLCASTTGAGSEQYFGPGTRLTVT.

The V call is TRBV28, the J call TRBJ2-7; TRBD2 aligns across 9 bases. This CDR3 region has 14 residues. The V gene end was trimmed by 3 bases and the J gene end by 4 bases; junction bases not matched to a gene: 4. Looked up from germline, CDR1 is MDHEN and CDR2 is SYDVKM. CDR3 bases: TGTGCCAGCAGTTTGAGTAGCGGGAGATACGAGCAGTACTTC. It specifies CASSLSSGRYEQYF. Combining the CDR3 with reference TRBV28 and TRBJ2-7 gives the whole variable domain DVKVTQSSRYLVKRTGEKVFLECVQDMDHENMFWYRQDPGLGLRLIYFSYDVKMKEKGDIPEGYSVSREKKERFSLILESASTNQTSMYLCASSLSSGRYEQYFGPGTRLTVT.

The chain recombines TRBV19 with TRBJ2-3; D might be TRBD1 (5 bases). Germline V gene lookup returns CDR1 LNHDA and CDR2 SQIVND (reference sequence). The V end lost 7 bases, the J end lost 3 bases, and 14 bases lay between the germline ends. This CDR3 comprises 14 residues. The CDR3 loop is CASNNRMRTDTQYF. Written as DNA, the CDR3 is TGTGCCAGTAATAACAGGATGCGGACAGATACGCAGTATTTT.

V gene TRBV2 combines with J gene TRBJ1-1, with D possibly being TRBD1 (5 bases). CDR1 and CDR2 (germline): SNHLY, FYNNEI. The CDR3 runs 15 residues. The V end lost 5 bases, the J end lost 0 bases, and 13 bases lay between the germline ends. CDR3 DNA: TGTGCCAGCAGTCAGGACACATTCATGAACACTGAAGCTTTCTTT. It translates to CASSQDTFMNTEAFF.

J is TRBJ1-6 and V is TRBV6-5; unclear D gene. The length of the CDR3 is 13 residues. The germline V and J ends were trimmed by 0 bases and 15 bases, with 12 bases remaining between them. Germline CDR1 MNHEY, CDR2 SVGAGI. CDR3: CASSYSDREHLHF. The CDR3 DNA reads TGTGCCAGCAGTTACTCGGATCGGGAACACCTCCACTTT.

The chain uses TRBV27 and TRBJ2-3; 11 nucleotides line up with TRBD2. Germline CDR1 reads MNHEY; CDR2 reads SMNVEV (reference sequence). CDR3 size: 16 residues. The trim removed 1 base at V and 2 bases at J, leaving 2 bases unmatched. CDR3 in amino acids: CASSLLGLADTDTQYF. CDR3 sequence (DNA): TGTGCCAGCAGTTTATTGGGACTAGCGGACACAGATACGCAGTATTTT.